The sequence of this T cell receptor (beta chain) was determined in a study of Ad26.COV2.S vaccination and SARS-CoV-2 variants. There are 14 residues in the CDR3. CDR1 MNHEY and CDR2 SVGEGT come from the germline V gene. V shed 5 bases, J shed 4 bases, and the junction held 4 bases outside the gene matches. The assay was immunoSEQ multiplex PCR, and TCRdb's table has in-frame clones only and misses some. The table records almost 400,000 clones, about 91% of them present only once. Described treatment: roughly 20 received Ad26.COV2.S at low or high dose, single or two shots; roughly 5 received placebo; per-sample allocation not given. Repertoires come from day 63 after the first vaccine or placebo injection.

The V call is TRBV6-2 or TRBV6-3, the J call TRBJ1-4; 7 nucleotides align to TRBD1. The sample consisted of peripheral blood, taken in a trial of Ad26.COV2.S vaccine versus placebo. This receptor was obtained from a person between 18 and 60 years old who received the Ad26.COV2.S COVID-19 vaccine or a placebo. CDR3 region: CASSRQGFNEKLFF. In DNA form, the CDR3 reads TGTGCCAGCAGTCGACAGGGCTTTAATGAAAAACTGTTTTTT.